This TCR beta chain appears in the sequencing data of a study of blood T cell repertoires in COVID-19 (dated by TCRdb to 2019 to 2021). For context, the study as a whole: Samples from collaborators originated in the United States, Italy and Spain and spanned both the acute and convalescent phases of COVID-19. The material from the prospective study consisted of cDNA or gDNA derived from T cells, B-cell-depleted T cells, or PBMCs. The dataset comprised deeply sampled blood TCRbeta repertoires from subjects exposed to, actively infected with, or recovered from COVID-19. The repertoires were made available in a free public database intended to serve as a resource for research on the immune response to SARS-CoV-2. The samples were drawn from the first 160 participants of the ongoing ImmuneRACE study and from 1,200 or so subjects provided by 6 global collaborators. The sample metadata nearly always contained a de-identified subject ID, COVID-19 status, age in years and sex. Where HLA class I and class II types were available, the types were taken from metadata supplied by the sample provider, not from assay-based typing. Study-level results and caveats: How much clinical and demographic metadata was included differed by source and by participant, and the metadata was provided uncurated.

TCRbeta CDR3 regions were amplified from genomic DNA by means of the immunoSEQ Assay, a bias-controlled multiplex PCR. In the authors' own workflow: Within the assay, amplification of reference gene primers was used to estimate how many nucleated cells each sample contained. To quantify the absolute abundance of each unique TCRbeta CDR3 rearrangement, sequence reads were collapsed and filtered. Productive Simpson clonality was computed per sample as the square root of Simpson's diversity index over productive rearrangements. TCRdb holds this immuneACCESS table with in-frame rearrangements only. Some clones are missing; in checked studies, unresolved V genes explain under half, and the rest has no known cause. That table supplies the V and J calls and clone size; D and trimming were determined from the DNA. The sample contains around 58,000 clones, roughly 89% of them found a single time. The top ten constitute about 13% of the sample.

V gives up 4 bases and J gives up 3 bases, and the segment between their germline ends measures 14 bases. CDR1 and CDR2 are read off the germline V gene as SGHRS and YFSETQ. From the cysteine through the phenylalanine, the CDR3 covers 16 amino acids. Here the CDR3 DNA is all that survives: 48 bases in frame from base 1. Comments on this clone: Its recognized antigen is unknown. The sample holds no much larger clone one base away, and base qualities are not on file.

Collaborating institutions collected whole blood in K2EDTA tubes following their own protocols. For TCRbeta analysis, collaborator samples were shipped as frozen whole blood, as isolated PBMCs, or as DNA extracted from either sample type. This TCR came from a man between 60 and 75 years old with active COVID-19. The sequence links TRBV5-1 to TRBJ1-6; the D region possibly corresponds to TRBD1 (5 bases align). The sequenced sample was peripheral blood. The DNA sequence is given as TGCGCCAGCAGCACAGGCCCACAGGACTATAATTCACCCCTCCACTTT. The resulting protein is CASSTGPQDYNSPLHF.